These T cell receptor beta chains were read from a single sample in a study of blood T cell repertoires in COVID-19. Sequencing was performed with immunoSEQ multiplex PCR; in TCRdb, only in-frame clones are kept and a portion is missing. The repertoire includes around 100,000 clones, under 85% of them detected once, and 24% sits in the top ten. Sequenced input: peripheral blood. These receptors all come from a human donor in a cohort sampled during active COVID-19. Both conserved end residues are part of each CDR3.

v_call | cdr3_aa
TRBV29-1 | CSAASGTITDTQYF
TRBV19 | CASSPPGQDYEQYF
TRBV7-3 | CASSRSPSGGIADTQYF
TRBV5-6 | CASSSLGTTSSYEQYF
TRBV4-1 | CASSYPGQARTEAFF
TRBV2 | CASSAGGGLNTEAFF
TRBV7-3 | CASSLTTSGGNEQFF
TRBV5-1 | CASRTYAGAHTEAFF
TRBV5-1 | CASTIQGGVDEKLFF
TRBV6-4 | CASSAGPGNTIYF
TRBV4-3 | CASSHNNMADYTGELFF
TRBV14 | CASSLWDRDTDTQYF
TRBV19 | CASRTSGRTDTQYF
TRBV28 | CASSFLSSGRAQGTDTQYF
TRBV6-1 | CASSEVRGNSPLHF
TRBV29-1 | CSVEGYGGRTYEQYF
TRBV19 | CARTPYRGRREKLFF
TRBV11-3 | CASSLDLKEYNEQFF
TRBV19 | CASSGQSGTGLGNQPQHF
TRBV7-6 | CASSYTLETQYF
TRBV28 | CASSSGVAGANVLTF
TRBV2 | CASSEMGQLNQPQHF
TRBV5-1 | CASSSGGASYNEQFF
TRBV10-2 | CASNGQASNYGYTF
TRBV11-2 | CASSPRTSGRPGQETQYF
TRBV7-2 | CASSPIQETQYF
TRBV10-2 | CASRTTLALNEQFF
TRBV15 | CATSKHRAPYSQSSYNSPLHF
TRBV29-1 | CSVGQKGVNTEAFF
TRBV11-3 | CASSLGATGAADEQFF
TRBV18 | CASSPGQGSGSPLHF
TRBV15 | CATSRTSGRTYNEQFF
TRBV24-1 | CATSDNQIPYEQYF
TRBV11-2 | CASSFHRTGTSTDTQYF
TRBV27 | CASSPWTGNTEAFF
TRBV5-1 | CASSTYDRGSEQYF
TRBV2 | CASRSTGTSGPLRNNEQFF
TRBV10-1 | CASSTGTGADTQYF
TRBV6-1 | CASSGGLGQDHYEQYF
TRBV10-2 | CASSESQRGGPDPSGANVLTF
TRBV9 | CASSRGDGYEQYF
TRBV28 | CASRTGTGIYGYTF
TRBV19 | CASSLLRGDTQYF
TRBV6-4 | CASSQGTGELFF